A single sample is the source of the 27 T cell receptor beta chains below, sequenced in a study of T cells after yellow fever vaccination. Using its own MiXCR run on the 5' RACE reads, TCRdb lists one record per CDR3 protein. This table holds some 560,000 distinct CDR3 sequences, approximately 16% found once. This specimen was PBMCs, taken 5 days after the first yellow fever vaccination. The receptors were gathered from a man in his late teens or twenties who received the YFV17D yellow fever vaccine.

The chain is built from TRBV6-1 and TRBJ2-1; D may be TRBD1 or TRBD2 (6 bases each). This CDR3 has 15 amino acids. The ends were cut back, 3 bases at V and 2 bases at J, with 11 bases in the middle. Germline assignment: CDR1 MNHNS and CDR2 SASEGT. The CDR3 DNA follows: TGTGCCAGCAGTGATGGGGGGACAACCTACAATGAGCAGTTCTTC. Translating gives CASSDGGTTYNEQFF.

This clonotype was detected a few times. This chain links TRBV5-1 with TRBJ1-6; the D is unclear. Germline V gene data show CDR1 as SGHRS and CDR2 as YFSETQ. Trimming left V 0 bases short and J 8 bases short, with 12 bases between. This CDR3 has 15 amino acids. The CDR3 sequence is CASSLVRANDSPLHF. In DNA, the CDR3 is TGCGCCAGCAGCTTGGTTCGGGCCAACGATTCACCCCTCCACTTT.

The chain combines TRBV20-1 with TRBJ2-3; D not resolved. This CDR3 comprises 13 residues. The V gene's germline CDR1 is DFQATT and CDR2 SNEGSKA (reference sequence). V was pared by 3 bases and J by 4 bases, with 11 bases between. This CDR3 is CSASRLGADTQYF. For the CDR3, the DNA is TGCAGTGCTAGTAGGTTGGGTGCAGATACGCAGTATTTT.

DNA for the CDR3: TGTGCCAGCAGTGAAGCGCTTCTTACGGGGGGGGTCTCAAACACCGGGGAGCTGTTTTTT. It translates to CASSEALLTGGVSNTGELFF. This sequence joins TRBV2 and TRBJ2-2; 8 bases line up with TRBD2. From germline, CDR1 is SNHLY and CDR2 FYNNEI. Losses at the gene ends were 0 bases for V and 2 bases for J; bases not matched to a gene: 14. CDR3 length: 20 amino acids.

This chain links TRBV3-1 with TRBJ1-1; D not resolved. Per the germline V gene, CDR1 is LGHDT and CDR2 is YNNKEL (reference sequence). This CDR3 comprises 13 residues. V was shortened by 3 bases and J by 1 base, with 6 bases between the two germline ends. For the CDR3, the DNA is TGTGCCAGCAGCCATCCAGAGAACACTGAAGCTTTCTTT. Translated: CASSHPENTEAFF.

This clonotype was counted many times. The gene calls are TRBV5-1 and TRBJ2-3, with a tentative D call TRBD1 (5 bases). Germline-derived CDR1 and CDR2 are SGHRS and YFSETQ. The CDR3 loop spans 15 amino acids. The V end was cut by 0 bases, the J end by 4 bases, with 12 bases between. The chain's CDR3 is CASSLEGQSADTQYF. In DNA, the CDR3 is TGCGCCAGCAGCTTGGAGGGGCAAAGCGCAGATACGCAGTATTTT.

The chain recombines TRBV2 with TRBJ2-7; no firm D call. The CDR3 spans 13 residues. Germline V gene sequence: CDR1 SNHLY, CDR2 FYNNEI. V lost 3 bases and J lost 9, with 15 bases in between. The CDR3 DNA reads as TGTGCCAGCAGTGAGTCGGAAGTATCCGGGCAGTACTTC. Amino acids: CASSESEVSGQYF.

This clonotype turned up a few times. This chain uses TRBV29-1 with TRBJ2-7, with 9 bases aligning to TRBD2. The CDR3 loop spans 17 amino acids. The germline gives CDR1 SQVTM, CDR2 ANQGSEA. V gave up 3 bases and J gave up 3 bases; unmatched junction bases: 15. The CDR3 DNA is TGCAGCGTTGACGGGGTAGTAGCGGGGGCGAAGCGCTACGAGCAGTACTTC. Amino acid sequence: CSVDGVVAGAKRYEQYF.

This clonotype was detected only a few times. This rearrangement joins TRBV7-9 to TRBJ1-2; D is unclear. This CDR3 has 15 amino acids. Germline CDR1 and CDR2: SEHNR and FQNEAQ (reference sequence). Trimming shortened V by 4 bases and J by 5 bases, and 17 bases separated the two germline ends. In nucleotides, the CDR3 is TGTGCCAGCAGCTCATTTGAGTCCCTCCCATATGGCTACACCTTC. It encodes CASSSFESLPYGYTF.

As concerns this clonotype: Mismatch with germline at one junction end may stem from a read error. The rearrangement links TRBV5-5 to TRBJ2-7, with 10 bases fitting TRBD1. The CDR3 has 16 residues. Germline V gives CDR1 SGHKS, CDR2 YYEKEE (reference sequence). This CDR3 reads CAISPGWDRGFVEQYF. CDR3 in DNA: TGTGCCATCAGCCCCGGGTGGGACAGGGGCTTCGTCGAGCAGTACTTC.

The rearrangement uses TRBV5-1 and TRBJ2-5, with D possibly matching TRBD2 (5 bases). The V gene lost 0 bases and the J gene lost 5 bases, with 11 bases spanning the gap. The CDR3 covers 14 residues. Germline lookup yields CDR1 SGHRS and CDR2 YFSETQ. The CDR3 nucleotides are TGCGCCAGCAGCTTGGTCGGCAGAGGGGAGACCCAGTACTTC. Translation gives CASSLVGRGETQYF.

The rearrangement joins TRBV6-2 or TRBV6-3 to TRBJ2-2; TRBD2 matches at 7 bases. V was clipped by 5 bases and J by 7 bases; unmatched bases: 7. The CDR3 spans 14 residues. CDR1 MNHEY and CDR2 SVGEGT come from the germline V gene. This CDR3 is CASSRGREIGELFF. In nucleotides, the CDR3 is TGTGCCAGCAGTAGAGGGAGGGAGATCGGGGAGCTGTTTTTT.

The sample holds a few counts of this clonotype. The chain recombines TRBV4-1 with TRBJ2-5; 9 nucleotides line up with TRBD1. Germline V CDR1 and CDR2: MGHRA, YSYEKL. The CDR3 runs 16 residues. V was clipped by 3 bases and J by 3 bases; unmatched bases: 8. This CDR3 is CASSHTETGGKETQYF. CDR3 sequence (DNA): TGCGCCAGCAGCCATACCGAGACAGGGGGAAAAGAGACCCAGTACTTC.

This rearrangement joins TRBV14 to TRBJ2-3, with TRBD2 identical over 14 bases. With V trimmed by 4 bases and J by 9 bases, 12 bases remained unmatched. This CDR3 region has 17 residues. Germline V gives CDR1 SGHDN, CDR2 FVKESK. The chain's CDR3 is CASSPLGTSGGWFTQYF. The CDR3 DNA follows: TGTGCCAGCAGCCCCCTGGGGACTAGCGGGGGATGGTTCACGCAGTATTTT.

This clonotype has a handful of counts. The chain is built from TRBV7-3 and TRBJ2-3; D unresolved. Per germline, CDR1 SGHTA and CDR2 FQGTGA. The CDR3 is 15 amino acids. The V end lost 0 bases, the J end lost 1 base, and 8 bases lay between the germline ends. This CDR3 is CASSLTPSGTDTQYF. CDR3 coding DNA: TGTGCCAGCAGCTTAACGCCATCGGGCACAGATACGCAGTATTTT. Complete variable domain (other parts from reference TRBV7-3 and TRBJ2-3): GAGVSQTPSNKVTEKGKYVELRCDPISGHTALYWYRQSLGQGPEFLIYFQGTGAADDSGLPNDRFFAVRPEGSVSTLKIQRTERGDSAVYLCASSLTPSGTDTQYFGPGTRLTVL.

This clonotype was seen a handful of times. J is TRBJ1-4 and V is TRBV14; no definite D call. The CDR3 covers 14 residues. Trimming shortened V by 4 bases and J by 11 bases, and 17 bases separated the two germline ends. From germline, CDR1 is SGHDN and CDR2 FVKESK. Written as DNA, the CDR3 is TGTGCCAGCAGCCCTGGACGGTCCGGATGGAAACTGTTTTTT. It codes for CASSPGRSGWKLFF.

This chain joins TRBV6-5 and TRBJ2-1; tentative D call: TRBD2 (5 bases). Germline V gene lookup returns CDR1 MNHEY and CDR2 SVGAGI. V lost 0 bases, J lost 8 bases, and 17 bases lay in between. The CDR3 spans 16 residues. CDR3 DNA sequence: TGTGCCAGCAGTTACTCACCCGCGGGTGCGGTCGATGAGCAGTTCTTC. It is translated as CASSYSPAGAVDEQFF.

The chain joins TRBV18 to TRBJ2-2; D may be TRBD1 (6 bases). Germline CDR1 is KGHSH and CDR2 is LQKENI. The CDR3 contains 13 residues. V gave up 8 bases and J gave up 4 bases, with 11 bases separating them. The CDR3 DNA sequence: TGTGCCAGCACCGGACAGATCACCGGGGAGCTGTTTTTT. Translated, it gives CASTGQITGELFF.

This clonotype was detected a few times. The chain recombines TRBV20-1 with TRBJ2-2; the match to TRBD2 covers 7 bases. Germline trimming cut 3 bases from V and 4 bases from J; bases unmatched to any gene: 5. The CDR3 consists of 14 residues. Germline V gene sequence: CDR1 DFQATT, CDR2 SNEGSKA (reference sequence). The CDR3 sequence: CSASPGRATGELFF. Here the CDR3 DNA reads TGCAGTGCTAGCCCAGGGAGGGCCACCGGGGAGCTGTTTTTT.

The chain joins TRBV9 to TRBJ2-2, with unresolved D. Trimming removed 2 bases at V and 6 bases at J, with 8 bases between. Germline V CDR1 and CDR2: SGDLS, YYNGEE. The CDR3 runs 13 residues. The CDR3 bases are TGTGCCAGCAGCGTGGTAGGCCCCGGGGAGCTGTTTTTT. It yields the protein CASSVVGPGELFF.

This chain joins TRBV12-3 or TRBV12-4 and TRBJ2-7; the match to TRBD2 covers 11 bases. Unmatched junction bases numbered 3, after V lost 5 bases and J lost 3 bases. CDR3 length: 14 residues. CDR3 in DNA: TGTGCCAGCAGTGCCACTAGCGGGGGCTACGAGCAGTACTTC. It is translated as CASSATSGGYEQYF.

The chain links TRBV12-3 or TRBV12-4 to TRBJ2-5; 15 bases match TRBD2. V gave up 2 bases and J gave up 5 bases; unmatched junction bases: 6. CDR3 length equals 17 residues. CDR3 coding DNA: TGTGCCAGCAGTTTAACCGGACTAGCGGGGGGGAAGGAGACCCAGTACTTC. Translating gives CASSLTGLAGGKETQYF.

This clonotype was recorded a few times. This chain links TRBV7-2 with TRBJ2-1; D possibly matches TRBD1 or TRBD2 (5 bases each). With 3 bases removed from V and 5 bases from J, the gap between germline ends came to 14 bases. The CDR3 contains 15 residues. Germline V CDR1 and CDR2: SGHTA, FQGNSA. CDR3 sequence: CASSFSRDADNEQFF. The CDR3 DNA is TGTGCCAGCAGCTTCAGCCGGGACGCCGACAATGAGCAGTTCTTC. The entire variable domain, with the rest obtained from reference TRBV7-2 and TRBJ2-1, is as follows: GAGVSQSPSNKVTEKGKDVELRCDPISGHTALYWYRQSLGQGLEFLIYFQGNSAPDKSGLPSDRFSAERTGGSVSTLTIQRTQQEDSAVYLCASSFSRDADNEQFFGPGTRLTVL.

This clonotype was seen only a few times. The genes are TRBV27 and TRBJ2-7, with D perhaps matching TRBD2 (5 bases). Germline V gene data show CDR1 as MNHEY and CDR2 as SMNVEV (reference sequence). CDR3 length equals 15 residues. CDR3 nucleotide sequence: TGCACCAGCAGTTTTACCGGGGATTTTTCCTACGAGCAGTACGTC. The encoded protein is CTSSFTGDFSYEQYV.

CDR3 sequence (DNA): TGTGCCAGTACCCCCGGGACGGGGAACACTGAAGCTTTCTTT. Translation gives CASTPGTGNTEAFF. The gene calls are TRBV19 and TRBJ1-1; tentatively, D is TRBD1 (5 bases). CDR1 is LNHDA and CDR2 is SQIVND in the germline V gene (reference sequence). The V and J ends lost 7 bases and 1 base respectively, with 13 bases between them. The CDR3 runs to 14 residues.

The chain carries TRBV28 and TRBJ1-6; no definite D call. CDR1 MDHEN and CDR2 SYDVKM come from the germline V gene. The length of the CDR3 is 16 residues. Trimming stripped 6 bases from V and 3 bases from J, with 15 bases between. CDR3 protein: CASRPQANHYNSPLHF. CDR3 coding DNA: TGTGCCAGCAGGCCCCAGGCCAACCACTATAATTCACCCCTCCACTTT.

This clonotype was detected a few times. The gene calls are TRBV15 and TRBJ2-5; maybe TRBD2 (5 bases). Germline lookup yields CDR1 LNHNV and CDR2 YYDKDF (reference sequence). This CDR3 has 15 residues. V was trimmed by 1 base and J by 0 bases, leaving 9 bases between them. CDR3 nucleotides: TGTGCCACCAGCAGAGCCCGAGCGGACCAAGAGACCCAGTACTTC. Translated, it gives CATSRARADQETQYF.